These T cell receptor beta chains were read from a single sample in a study of blood T cell repertoires in COVID-19. The assay was immunoSEQ multiplex PCR, and TCRdb's table has in-frame clones only and misses some. The sample lists some 290,000 clones, about 88% occurring once. Sequenced sample: peripheral blood. These receptor sequences come from a young man with active or convalescent COVID-19. CDR3s include the opening cysteine and the closing phenylalanine or tryptophan. D genes are given only for firm matches. Where a row states a size, it is once, few, many or the class of an expanded clone; other rows omit it.

>TRBV7-3|-|TRBD1|TRBJ2-1
TGTGCCAGCAGCCCGGGACAGACGGCCTACAATGAGCAGTTCTTC
CASSPGQTAYNEQFF
>TRBV4-1|-|-|TRBJ2-1
TGCGCCAGCAGCCAAGACAAAAGCGGGCAGTACAATGAGCAGTTCTTC
CASSQDKSGQYNEQFF
>TRBV2|-|-|TRBJ1-6
TGTGCCAGCAGCGCCTTACAAAATTCACCCCTCCACTTT
CASSALQNSPLHF
>TRBV2|-|-|TRBJ2-3
TGTGCCAGCAGTGAGGTCGGTTACTATCCAGATACGCAGTATTTT
CASSEVGYYPDTQYF
>TRBV11-2|once|-|TRBJ1-2
TGTGCCAGCAACCCTTTGGACAGTCGCTATGGCTACACCTTC
CASNPLDSRYGYTF
>TRBV27|once|-|TRBJ2-7
TGTGCCAGCAGTTCGAACGGTCACCGGGGGACCTACGAGCAGTACTTC
CASSSNGHRGTYEQYF
>TRBV24-1|-|TRBD2|TRBJ2-3
TGTGCCACCAGTGGGTCGCGGGAGGGCACAGATACGCAGTATTTT
CATSGSREGTDTQYF
>TRBV13|-|-|TRBJ2-7
TGTGCCAGCAGCTTAGGCGGCGGCTACGAGCAGTACTTC
CASSLGGGYEQYF
>TRBV7-9|-|TRBD2|TRBJ2-1
TGTGCCAGCAGCTTCGTCCGGGGGGGCCCACTCAATGAGCAGTTCTTC
CASSFVRGGPLNEQFF
>TRBV7-9|-|TRBD2|TRBJ2-1
TGTGCCAGCAACCAACCGGGGTTCGCGGGAGGGCAATACAATGAGCAGTTCTTC
CASNQPGFAGGQYNEQFF
>TRBV7-8|-|-|TRBJ2-7
TGTGCCAGCAGCCCGGACTCCTGGGAGCAGTACTTC
CASSPDSWEQYF
>TRBV6-5|-|-|TRBJ2-7
TGTGCCAGCAGTAGGACAGTCAACCCCGAGCAGTACTTC
CASSRTVNPEQYF
>TRBV6-5|-|-|TRBJ2-4
TGTGCCAGCAGGGAGACGCAGTTAGCCAAAAACATTCAGTACTTC
CASRETQLAKNIQYF
>TRBV30|-|TRBD1|TRBJ1-5
TGTGCCTGGCAATCCAGGGGGAGTCAGCCCCAGCATTTT
CAWQSRGSQPQHF
>TRBV19|-|-|TRBJ2-7
TGTGCCAGTACCATCCGCCACCGACCTGGGCCATACGAGCAGTACTTC
CASTIRHRPGPYEQYF
>TRBV4-3|-|TRBD2|TRBJ2-7
TGCGCCAGCAGCCAAGAATTCCTCTGGACTAGCGGGCGGAACGAGCAGTACTTC
CASSQEFLWTSGRNEQYF
>TRBV9|-|-|TRBJ1-3
TGTGCCAGCAGCGTAGACCAGGGTTGGAACACCATATATTTT
CASSVDQGWNTIYF
>TRBV3-1/TRBV3-2|once|-|TRBJ2-3
TGTGCCAGCAGCCAAGTTGGGGGCCTCGGAACGCAGTATTTT
CASSQVGGLGTQYF
>TRBV7-2|-|-|TRBJ1-5
TGTGCCAGCAGCTCGCACAGGGAGCAGCCCCAGCATTTT
CASSSHREQPQHF
>TRBV2|-|TRBD2|TRBJ2-3
TGTGCCAGCACCCCGGGACTAGCGGGGAGACATACGCAGTATTTT
CASTPGLAGRHTQYF
>TRBV7-2|-|-|TRBJ2-1
TGTGCCAGCAGCTTAGCAACGGTTGAGCAGTTCTTC
CASSLATVEQFF
>TRBV30|-|TRBD2|TRBJ2-3
TGTGCCTGGAGTGTTGGGCTAGCGGGAGTCGCGGATACGCAGTATTTT
CAWSVGLAGVADTQYF
>TRBV9|-|TRBD1|TRBJ1-1
TGTGCCAGCAGCATGGAGGGACAGGAAGCTTTCTTT
CASSMEGQEAFF
>TRBV12-3/TRBV12-4|-|-|TRBJ2-3
TGTGCCAGCAGCCCTACGCGAGATACGCAGTATTTT
CASSPTRDTQYF
>TRBV28|-|-|TRBJ1-3
TGTGCCAGCAGCGACCCGGAACAGGGAGCGGACACCATATATTTT
CASSDPEQGADTIYF
>TRBV19|-|-|TRBJ1-5
TGTGCCAGTAGTAGGGGGGGTGGCACTCAGCCCCAGCATTTT
CASSRGGGTQPQHF
>TRBV19|-|-|TRBJ2-1
TGTGCCAGTAGTCTCGTCGGGAGCTTCGATGAGCAGTTCTTC
CASSLVGSFDEQFF
>TRBV24-1|-|TRBD1|TRBJ2-3
TGTGCCACCAGTGACCCAAGACAGGGTAGAGATACGCAGTATTTT
CATSDPRQGRDTQYF
>TRBV7-6|-|-|TRBJ2-7
TGTGCCAGCAGCAAGGGGGTTGGGGGACCACCGCCATACGAGCAGTACTTC
CASSKGVGGPPPYEQYF
>TRBV19|-|-|TRBJ1-6
TGTGCCAGTAGTATAGGTCCAAATTCACCCCTCCACTTT
CASSIGPNSPLHF
>TRBV15|-|-|TRBJ1-1
TGTGCCACCAGCAGAGATATGAACACTGAAGCTTTCTTT
CATSRDMNTEAFF
>TRBV4-1|-|TRBD2|TRBJ2-4
TGCGCCAGCAGAGGTACTAGCGGGGGAACCAAAAACATTCAGTACTTC
CASRGTSGGTKNIQYF
>TRBV28|-|-|TRBJ2-1
TGTGCCAGCAGTTTCTGGGGGGGCGAGCAGTTCTTC
CASSFWGGEQFF
>TRBV7-9|-|-|TRBJ1-1
TGTGCCAGCAGCTTAGTAGGGAGGGGCACTGAAGCTTTCTTT
CASSLVGRGTEAFF
>TRBV2|-|TRBD2|TRBJ2-1
TGTGCCAGCAGTGAAGTAGGGCGGGAGGTATACAATGAGCAGTTCTTC
CASSEVGREVYNEQFF
>TRBV19|few|-|TRBJ1-2
TGTGCCAGTAGCGACAGGGGCTACACCTTC
CASSDRGYTF
>TRBV30|once|-|TRBJ2-2
TGTGCCTGGAGTGGCGCCGGGGAGCTGTTTTTT
CAWSGAGELFF
>TRBV7-9|-|-|TRBJ1-6
TGTGCCAGCAGTCCCAGCTCCTATAATTCACCCCTCCACTTT
CASSPSSYNSPLHF
>TRBV19|-|-|TRBJ1-6
TGTGCCAGTAGTGCACGCGGGGGCTCGGATAATTCACCCCTCCACTTT
CASSARGGSDNSPLHF
>TRBV3-1/TRBV3-2|-|-|TRBJ1-1
TGTGCCAGCAGCCAAGAGGGGGGGACGGGGAACACTGAAGCTTTCTTT
CASSQEGGTGNTEAFF
>TRBV29-1|-|-|TRBJ2-2
TGCAGCGTTGAACACGGGAGGAACACCGGGGAGCTGTTTTTT
CSVEHGRNTGELFF
>TRBV10-1|-|TRBD1|TRBJ2-7
TGCGCCAGCAGTGAACTTGAGGACAGGGAGAACGAGCAGTACTTC
CASSELEDRENEQYF
>TRBV6-6|-|TRBD2|TRBJ2-3
TGTGCCAGCAGTTACCTTCGGGAGGGAGCAGATACGCAGTATTTT
CASSYLREGADTQYF
>TRBV27|-|TRBD1|TRBJ2-2
TGTGCCAGCAGCCTACAGGGGGCCGGGGAGCTGTTTTTT
CASSLQGAGELFF
>TRBV6-6|-|TRBD1|TRBJ1-1
TGTGCCAGCAGTCGACAGGGGGGCACTGAAGCTTTCTTT
CASSRQGGTEAFF
>TRBV13|-|-|TRBJ1-6
TGTGCCAGCAGCCCCAGCAGGGTTAATTCACCCCTCCACTTT
CASSPSRVNSPLHF